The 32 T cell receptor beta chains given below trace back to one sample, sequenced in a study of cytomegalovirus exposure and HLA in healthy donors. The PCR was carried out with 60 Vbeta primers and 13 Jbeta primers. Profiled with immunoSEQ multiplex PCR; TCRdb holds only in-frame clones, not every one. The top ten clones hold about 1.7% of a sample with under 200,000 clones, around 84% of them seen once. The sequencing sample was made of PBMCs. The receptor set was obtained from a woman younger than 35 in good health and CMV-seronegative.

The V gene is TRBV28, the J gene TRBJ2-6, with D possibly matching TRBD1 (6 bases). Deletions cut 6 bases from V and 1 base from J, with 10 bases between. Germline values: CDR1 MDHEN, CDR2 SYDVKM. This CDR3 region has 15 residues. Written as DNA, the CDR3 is TGTGCCAGCAGGGGGGACAATTCTGGGGCCAACGTCCTGACTTTC. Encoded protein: CASRGDNSGANVLTF.

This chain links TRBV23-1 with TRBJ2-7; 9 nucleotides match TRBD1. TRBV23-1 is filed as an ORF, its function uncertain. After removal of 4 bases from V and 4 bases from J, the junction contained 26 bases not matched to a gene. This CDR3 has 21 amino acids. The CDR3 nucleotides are TGCGCCAGCAGTCGCAAACCCTCCCCCCCGGGACAGGGACGGAATCAATACGAGCAGTACGTC. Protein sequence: CASSRKPSPPGQGRNQYEQYV.

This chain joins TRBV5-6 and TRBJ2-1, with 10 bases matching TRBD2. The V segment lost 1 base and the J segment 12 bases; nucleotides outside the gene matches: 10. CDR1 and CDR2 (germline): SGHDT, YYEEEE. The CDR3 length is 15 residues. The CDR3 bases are TGTGCCAGCAGCTTGACCCCTAGCGGGAGATCGGTGCAGTTCTTC. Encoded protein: CASSLTPSGRSVQFF. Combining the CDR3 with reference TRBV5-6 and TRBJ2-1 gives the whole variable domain DAGVTQSPTHLIKTRGQQVTLRCSPKSGHDTVSWYQQALGQGPQFIFQYYEEEERQRGNFPDRFSGHQFPNYSSELNVNALLLGDSALYLCASSLTPSGRSVQFFGPGTRLTVL.

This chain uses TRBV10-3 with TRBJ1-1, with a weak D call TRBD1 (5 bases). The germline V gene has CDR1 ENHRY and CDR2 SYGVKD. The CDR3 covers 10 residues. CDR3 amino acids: CPKAGFLAFF. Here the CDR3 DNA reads TGTCCCAAGGCAGGGTTTTTGGCTTTCTTT.

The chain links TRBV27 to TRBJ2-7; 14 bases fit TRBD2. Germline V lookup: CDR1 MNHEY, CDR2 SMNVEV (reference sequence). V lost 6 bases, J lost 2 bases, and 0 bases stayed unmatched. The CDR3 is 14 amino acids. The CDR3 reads CASRGLAGAYEQYV. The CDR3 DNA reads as TGTGCCAGCAGGGGACTAGCGGGAGCCTACGAGCAGTACGTC.

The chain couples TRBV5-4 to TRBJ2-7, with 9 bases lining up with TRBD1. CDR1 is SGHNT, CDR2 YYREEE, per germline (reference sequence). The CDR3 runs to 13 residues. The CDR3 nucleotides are TGCGCATATGGACAGGGGAGGTCCTACGAGCAGTACGTC. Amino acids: CAYGQGRSYEQYV.

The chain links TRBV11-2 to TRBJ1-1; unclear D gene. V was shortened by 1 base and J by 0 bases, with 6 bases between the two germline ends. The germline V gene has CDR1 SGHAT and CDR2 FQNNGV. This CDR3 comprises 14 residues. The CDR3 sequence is CASSLGLLNTEAFF. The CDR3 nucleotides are TGTGCCAGCAGCTTAGGACTCTTGAACACTGAAGCTTTCTTT.

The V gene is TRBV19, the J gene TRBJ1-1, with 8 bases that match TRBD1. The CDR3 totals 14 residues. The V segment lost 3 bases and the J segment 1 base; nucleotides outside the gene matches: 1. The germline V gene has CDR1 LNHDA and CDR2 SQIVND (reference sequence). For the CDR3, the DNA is TGTGCCAGTAGTATCGGACAGGGGAACACTGAAGCTTTCTTT. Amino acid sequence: CASSIGQGNTEAFF.

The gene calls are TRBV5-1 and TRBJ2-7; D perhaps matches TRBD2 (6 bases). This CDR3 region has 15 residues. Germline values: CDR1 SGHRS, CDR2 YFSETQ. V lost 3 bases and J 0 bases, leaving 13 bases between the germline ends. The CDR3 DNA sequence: TGCGCCAGCAGCTCGAGTGCGGGGAGCTCCTACGAGCAGTACTTC. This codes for CASSSSAGSSYEQYF.

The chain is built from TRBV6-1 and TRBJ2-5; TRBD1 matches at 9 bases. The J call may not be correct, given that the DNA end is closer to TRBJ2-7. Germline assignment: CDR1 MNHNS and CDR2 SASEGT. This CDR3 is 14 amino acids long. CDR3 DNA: TGTGCCAGCACTCCCGGGACAGGGCCCTACGAGCAGTACTTC. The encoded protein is CASTPGTGPYEQYF.

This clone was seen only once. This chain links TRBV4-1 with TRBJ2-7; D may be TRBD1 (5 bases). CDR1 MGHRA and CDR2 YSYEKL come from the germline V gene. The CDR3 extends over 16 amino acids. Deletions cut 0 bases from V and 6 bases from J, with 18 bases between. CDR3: CASSQDGVAGLGEQYF. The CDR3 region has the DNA TGCGCCAGCAGCCAAGATGGAGTGGCAGGGCTTGGCGAGCAGTACTTC.

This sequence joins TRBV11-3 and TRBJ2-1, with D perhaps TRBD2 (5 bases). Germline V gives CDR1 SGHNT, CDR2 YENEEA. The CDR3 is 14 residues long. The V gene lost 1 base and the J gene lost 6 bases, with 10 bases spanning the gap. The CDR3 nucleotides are TGTGCCAGCAGCTTAGGGGGTAGCGTCAATGAGCAGTTCTTC. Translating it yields CASSLGGSVNEQFF.

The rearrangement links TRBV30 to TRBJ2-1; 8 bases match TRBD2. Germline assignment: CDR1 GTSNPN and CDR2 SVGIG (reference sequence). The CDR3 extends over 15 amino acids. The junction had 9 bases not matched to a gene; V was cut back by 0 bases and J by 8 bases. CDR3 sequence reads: CAWSVLSSGYDEQFF. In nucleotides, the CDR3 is TGTGCCTGGAGTGTACTGTCTAGCGGGTACGATGAGCAGTTCTTC.

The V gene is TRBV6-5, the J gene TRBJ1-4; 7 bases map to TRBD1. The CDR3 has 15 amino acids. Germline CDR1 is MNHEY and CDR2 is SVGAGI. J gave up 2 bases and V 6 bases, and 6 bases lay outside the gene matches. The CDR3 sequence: CASRPGGRTNEKLFF. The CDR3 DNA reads TGTGCCAGCAGACCAGGGGGGCGCACTAATGAAAAACTGTTTTTT.

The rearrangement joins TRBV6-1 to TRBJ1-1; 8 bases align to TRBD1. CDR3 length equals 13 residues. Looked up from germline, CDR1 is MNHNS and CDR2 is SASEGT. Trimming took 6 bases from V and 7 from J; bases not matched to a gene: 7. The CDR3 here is CASRVAGGGEAFF. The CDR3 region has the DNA TGTGCCAGCAGGGTCGCAGGGGGCGGTGAAGCTTTCTTT.

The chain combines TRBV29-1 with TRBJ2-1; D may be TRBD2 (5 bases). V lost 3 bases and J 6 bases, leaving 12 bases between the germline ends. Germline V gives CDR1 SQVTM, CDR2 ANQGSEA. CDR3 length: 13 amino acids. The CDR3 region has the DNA TGCAGCGTTGAGAGGGTTCAAGTCAATGAGCAGTTCTTC. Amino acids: CSVERVQVNEQFF.

CDR3 sequence (DNA): TGTGCCTGGAGTACGGGACAGTCTCGAGGTTACACCTTC. This codes for CAWSTGQSRGYTF. This rearrangement joins TRBV30 to TRBJ1-2; 7 nucleotides agree with TRBD1. Per the germline V gene, CDR1 is GTSNPN and CDR2 is SVGIG (reference sequence). The CDR3 consists of 13 residues. V shed 2 bases and J 11 bases; nucleotides not matched to a gene: 11.

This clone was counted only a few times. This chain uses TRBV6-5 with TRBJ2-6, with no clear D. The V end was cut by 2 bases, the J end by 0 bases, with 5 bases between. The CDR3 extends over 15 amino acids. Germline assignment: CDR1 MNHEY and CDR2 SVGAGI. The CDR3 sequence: CASSYVYSGANVLTF. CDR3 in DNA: TGTGCCAGCAGTTACGTCTACTCTGGGGCCAACGTCCTGACTTTC.

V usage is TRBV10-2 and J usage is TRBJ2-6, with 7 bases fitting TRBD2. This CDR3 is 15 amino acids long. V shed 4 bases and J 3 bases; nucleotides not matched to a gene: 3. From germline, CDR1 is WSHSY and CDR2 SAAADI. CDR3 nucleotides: TGCGCCAGCAGTGCGGGGGAGGGTGGGGCCAACGTCCTGACTTTC. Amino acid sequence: CASSAGEGGANVLTF.

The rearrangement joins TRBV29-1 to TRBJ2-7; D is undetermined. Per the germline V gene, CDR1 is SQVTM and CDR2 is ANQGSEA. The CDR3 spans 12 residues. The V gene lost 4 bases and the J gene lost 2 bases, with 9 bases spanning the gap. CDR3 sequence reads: CSVVAPAYEQYF. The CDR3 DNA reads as TGCAGCGTTGTCGCCCCGGCCTACGAGCAGTACTTC.

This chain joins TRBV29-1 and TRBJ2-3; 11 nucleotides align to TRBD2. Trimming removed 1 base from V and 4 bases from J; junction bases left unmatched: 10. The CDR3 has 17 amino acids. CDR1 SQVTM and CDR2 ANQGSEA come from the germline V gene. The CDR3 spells CSVEGGLAGSWADTQYF. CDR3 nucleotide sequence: TGCAGCGTTGAAGGCGGACTAGCGGGCTCGTGGGCAGATACGCAGTATTTT.

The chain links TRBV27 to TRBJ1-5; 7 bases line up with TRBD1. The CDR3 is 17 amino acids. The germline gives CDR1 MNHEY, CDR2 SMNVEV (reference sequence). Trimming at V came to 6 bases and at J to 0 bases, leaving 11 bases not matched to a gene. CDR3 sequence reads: CASSPSIDRDSNQPQHF. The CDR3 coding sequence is TGTGCCAGCAGCCCAAGCATCGACAGGGATAGCAATCAGCCCCAGCATTTT.

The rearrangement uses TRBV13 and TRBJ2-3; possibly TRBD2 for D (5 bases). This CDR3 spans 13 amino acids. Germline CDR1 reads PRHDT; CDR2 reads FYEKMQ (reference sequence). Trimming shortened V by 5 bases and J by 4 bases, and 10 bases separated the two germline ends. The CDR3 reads CASSLRRPDTQYF. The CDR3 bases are TGTGCCAGCAGCCTACGGAGGCCAGATACGCAGTATTTT. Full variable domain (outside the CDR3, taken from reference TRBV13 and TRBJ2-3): AAGVIQSPRHLIKEKRETATLKCYPIPRHDTVYWYQQGPGQDPQFLISFYEKMQSDKGSIPDRFSAQQFSDYHSELNMSSLELGDSALYFCASSLRRPDTQYFGPGTRLTVL.

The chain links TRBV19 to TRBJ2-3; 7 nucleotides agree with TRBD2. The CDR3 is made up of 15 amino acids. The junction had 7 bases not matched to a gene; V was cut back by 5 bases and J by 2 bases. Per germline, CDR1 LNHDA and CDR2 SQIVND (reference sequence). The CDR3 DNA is TGTGCCAGTAGTGGGGGGAGGGCCCTCACAGATACGCAGTATTTT. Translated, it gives CASSGGRALTDTQYF. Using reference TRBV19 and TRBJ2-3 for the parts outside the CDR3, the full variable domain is DGGITQSPKYLFRKEGQNVTLSCEQNLNHDAMYWYRQDPGQGLRLIYYSQIVNDFQKGDIAEGYSVSREKKESFPLTVTSAQKNPTAFYLCASSGGRALTDTQYFGPGTRLTVL.

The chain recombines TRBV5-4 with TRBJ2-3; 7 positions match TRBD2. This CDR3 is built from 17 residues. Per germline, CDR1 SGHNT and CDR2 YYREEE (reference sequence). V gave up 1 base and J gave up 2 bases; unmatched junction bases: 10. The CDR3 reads CASSLRVAGLPTDTQYF. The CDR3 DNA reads TGTGCCAGCAGCTTGCGGGTAGCGGGTCTGCCCACAGATACGCAGTATTTT.

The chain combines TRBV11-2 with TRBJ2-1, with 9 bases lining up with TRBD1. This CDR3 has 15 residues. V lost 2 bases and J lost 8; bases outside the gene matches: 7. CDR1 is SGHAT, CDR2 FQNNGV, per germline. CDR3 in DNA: TGTGCCAGCAGCTTACTTCGGGACAGGGAGGATGAGCAGTTCTTC. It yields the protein CASSLLRDREDEQFF.

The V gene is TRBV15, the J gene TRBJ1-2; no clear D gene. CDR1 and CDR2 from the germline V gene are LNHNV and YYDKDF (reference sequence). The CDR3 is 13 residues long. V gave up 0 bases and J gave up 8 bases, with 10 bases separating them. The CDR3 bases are TGTGCCACCAGCAGAGATTTGGGCGGGGGCTACACCTTC. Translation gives CATSRDLGGGYTF.

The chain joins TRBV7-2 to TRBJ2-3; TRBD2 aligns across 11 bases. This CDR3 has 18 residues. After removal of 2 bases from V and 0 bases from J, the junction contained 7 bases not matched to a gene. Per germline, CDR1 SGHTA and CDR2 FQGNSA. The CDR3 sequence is CASSLPSGLAASTDTQYF. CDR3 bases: TGTGCCAGCAGCTTACCCTCGGGACTAGCGGCTAGCACAGATACGCAGTATTTT.

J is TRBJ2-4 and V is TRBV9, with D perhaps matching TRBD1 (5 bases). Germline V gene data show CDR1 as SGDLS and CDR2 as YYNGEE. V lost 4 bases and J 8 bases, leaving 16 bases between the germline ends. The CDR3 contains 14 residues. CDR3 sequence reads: CASSTQGPGDIQYF. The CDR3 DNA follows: TGTGCCAGCAGCACGCAGGGCCCTGGGGACATTCAGTACTTC. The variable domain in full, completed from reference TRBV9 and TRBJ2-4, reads DSGVTQTPKHLITATGQRVTLRCSPRSGDLSVYWYQQSLDQGLQFLIQYYNGEERAKGNILERFSAQQFPDLHSELNLSSLELGDSALYFCASSTQGPGDIQYFGAGTRLSVL.

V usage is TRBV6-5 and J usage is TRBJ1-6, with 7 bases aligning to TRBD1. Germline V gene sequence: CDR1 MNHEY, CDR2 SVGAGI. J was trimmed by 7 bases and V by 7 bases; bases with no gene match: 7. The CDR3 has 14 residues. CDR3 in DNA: TGTGCCAGCAATCCGACAGGGAGAAATTCACCCCTCCACTTT. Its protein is CASNPTGRNSPLHF.

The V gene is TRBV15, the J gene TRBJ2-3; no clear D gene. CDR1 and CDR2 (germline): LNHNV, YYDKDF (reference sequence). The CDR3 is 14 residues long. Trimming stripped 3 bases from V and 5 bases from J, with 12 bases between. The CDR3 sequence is CATSSPSTRDTQYF. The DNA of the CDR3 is TGTGCCACCAGCAGTCCTTCAACCAGAGATACGCAGTATTTT.

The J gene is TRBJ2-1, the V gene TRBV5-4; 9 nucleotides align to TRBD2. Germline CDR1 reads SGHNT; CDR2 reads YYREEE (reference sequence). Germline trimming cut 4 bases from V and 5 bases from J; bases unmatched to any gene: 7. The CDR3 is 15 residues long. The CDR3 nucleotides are TGTGCCAGCAGCCCGACACTAGCGGGCGACAATGAGCAGTTCTTC. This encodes CASSPTLAGDNEQFF.